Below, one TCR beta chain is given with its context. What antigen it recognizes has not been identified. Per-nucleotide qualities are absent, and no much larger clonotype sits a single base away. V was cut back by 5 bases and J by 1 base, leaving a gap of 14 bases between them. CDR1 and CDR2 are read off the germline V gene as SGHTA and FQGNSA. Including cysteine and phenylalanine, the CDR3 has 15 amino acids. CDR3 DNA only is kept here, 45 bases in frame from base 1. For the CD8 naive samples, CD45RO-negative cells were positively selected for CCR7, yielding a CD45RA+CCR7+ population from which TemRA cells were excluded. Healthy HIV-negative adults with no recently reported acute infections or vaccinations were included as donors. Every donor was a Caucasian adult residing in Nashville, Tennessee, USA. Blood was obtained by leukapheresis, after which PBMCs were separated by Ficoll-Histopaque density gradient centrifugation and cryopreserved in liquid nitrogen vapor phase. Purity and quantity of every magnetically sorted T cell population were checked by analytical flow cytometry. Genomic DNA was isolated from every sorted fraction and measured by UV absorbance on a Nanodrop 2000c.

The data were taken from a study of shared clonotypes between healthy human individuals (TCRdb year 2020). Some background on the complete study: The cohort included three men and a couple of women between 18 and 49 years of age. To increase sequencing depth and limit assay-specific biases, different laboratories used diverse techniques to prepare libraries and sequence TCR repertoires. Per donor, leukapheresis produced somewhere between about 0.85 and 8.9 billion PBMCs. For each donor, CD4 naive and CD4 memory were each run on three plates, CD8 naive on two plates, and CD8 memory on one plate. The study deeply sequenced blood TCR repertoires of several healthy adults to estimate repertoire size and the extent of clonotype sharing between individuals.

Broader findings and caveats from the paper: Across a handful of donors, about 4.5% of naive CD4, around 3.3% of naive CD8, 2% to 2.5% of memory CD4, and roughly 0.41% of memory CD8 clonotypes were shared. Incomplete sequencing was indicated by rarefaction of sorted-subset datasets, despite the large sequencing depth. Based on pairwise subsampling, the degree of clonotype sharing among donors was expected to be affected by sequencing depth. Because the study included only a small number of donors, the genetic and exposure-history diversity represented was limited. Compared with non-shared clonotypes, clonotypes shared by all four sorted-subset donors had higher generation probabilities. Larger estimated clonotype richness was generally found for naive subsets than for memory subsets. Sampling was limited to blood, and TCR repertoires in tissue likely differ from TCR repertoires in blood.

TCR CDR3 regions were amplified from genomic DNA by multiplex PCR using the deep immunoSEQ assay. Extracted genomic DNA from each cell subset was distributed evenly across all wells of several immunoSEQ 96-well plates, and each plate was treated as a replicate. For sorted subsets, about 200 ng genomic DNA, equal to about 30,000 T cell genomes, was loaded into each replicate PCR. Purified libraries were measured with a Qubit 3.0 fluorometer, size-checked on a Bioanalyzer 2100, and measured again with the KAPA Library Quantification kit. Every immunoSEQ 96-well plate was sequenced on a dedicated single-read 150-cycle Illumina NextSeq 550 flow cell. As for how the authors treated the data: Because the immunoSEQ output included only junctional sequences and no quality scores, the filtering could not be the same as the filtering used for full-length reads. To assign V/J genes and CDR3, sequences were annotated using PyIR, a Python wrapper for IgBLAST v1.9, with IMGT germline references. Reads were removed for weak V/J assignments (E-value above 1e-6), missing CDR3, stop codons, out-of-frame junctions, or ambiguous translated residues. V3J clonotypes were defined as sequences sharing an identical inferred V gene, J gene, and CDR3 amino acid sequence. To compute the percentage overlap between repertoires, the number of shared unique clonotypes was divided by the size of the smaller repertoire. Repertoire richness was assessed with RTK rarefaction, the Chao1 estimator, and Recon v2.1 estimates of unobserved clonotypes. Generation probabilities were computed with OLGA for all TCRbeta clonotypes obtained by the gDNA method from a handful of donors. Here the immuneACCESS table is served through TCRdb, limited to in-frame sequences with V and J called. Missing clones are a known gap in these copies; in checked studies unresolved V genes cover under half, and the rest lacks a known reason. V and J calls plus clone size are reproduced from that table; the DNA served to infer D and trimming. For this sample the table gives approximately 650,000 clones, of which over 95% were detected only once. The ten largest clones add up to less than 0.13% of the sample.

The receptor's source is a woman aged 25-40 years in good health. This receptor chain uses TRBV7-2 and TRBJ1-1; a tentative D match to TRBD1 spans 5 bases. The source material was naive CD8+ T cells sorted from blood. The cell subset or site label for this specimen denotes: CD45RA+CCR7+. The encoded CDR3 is CASSPLLGENTEAFF. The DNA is TGTGCCAGCAGCCCACTACTAGGGGAGAACACTGAAGCTTTCTTT.